The source of this T cell receptor (beta chain) is a study of blood T cell repertoires in COVID-19. Study overall: The United States, Italy and Spain provided the acute and convalescent COVID-19 samples. Sources were T cells, B-cell-depleted T cells, or PBMCs; the material itself was cDNA or gDNA.

Original processing methods: The assay estimated nucleated cells by amplifying reference gene primers. Clones were read by immunoSEQ multiplex PCR, and TCRdb kept only the in-frame ones, dropping some. V, J and clone size derive from that table, while D and trimming were established from the DNA sequence. The top ten hold about 8.6% of the sample, which has about 180,000 clones, about 86% seen once. The material sequenced was peripheral blood. The TCR sequence derives from a man aged 50 to 59 with active or convalescent COVID-19.

CDR3 sequence (DNA): TGTGCCAGCAGTGAAGCCGCGGGAGGGGGCGGACGGAACATTCAGTACTTC. This encodes CASSEAAGGGGRNIQYF. V usage is TRBV6-1 and J usage is TRBJ2-4; TRBD2 aligns across 9 bases. The CDR3 sequence is 17 residues long. CDR1 MNHNS and CDR2 SASEGT come from the germline V gene. J was trimmed by 7 bases and V by 0 bases; bases with no gene match: 10.